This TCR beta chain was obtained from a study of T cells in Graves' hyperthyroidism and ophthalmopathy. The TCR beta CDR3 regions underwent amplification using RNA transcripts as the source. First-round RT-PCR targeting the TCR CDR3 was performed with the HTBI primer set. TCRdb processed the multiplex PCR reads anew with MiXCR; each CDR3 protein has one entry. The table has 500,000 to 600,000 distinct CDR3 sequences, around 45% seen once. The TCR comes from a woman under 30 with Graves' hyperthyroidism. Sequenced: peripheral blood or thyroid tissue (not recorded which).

The CDR3 coding sequence is TGCGCCAGCAGCTCTGGACAGCTCAATTCACCCCTCCACTTT. Translated, it gives CASSSGQLNSPLHF. J is TRBJ1-6 and V is TRBV5-1, with a weak D call TRBD1 (6 bases). The ends were cut back, 3 bases at V and 7 bases at J, with 11 bases in the middle. Per the germline V gene, CDR1 is SGHRS and CDR2 is YFSETQ. The CDR3 loop spans 14 amino acids. The whole variable domain, filled in from reference TRBV5-1 and TRBJ1-6, reads KAGVTQTPRYLIKTRGQQVTLSCSPISGHRSVSWYQQTPGQGLQFLFEYFSETQRNKGNFPGRFSGRQFSNSRSEMNVSTLELGDSALYLCASSSGQLNSPLHFGNGTRLTVT.